This TCR beta chain was retrieved from a study of CD8 T cells in Susac syndrome. About the research overall: Treatment at blood withdrawal was none, corticosteroids, or intravenous immunoglobulin alone in Susac syndrome patients.

Study-wide findings and caveats: The TCR sequencing and HLA analysis in the study involved a relatively small number of individuals, as the study acknowledged.

Reverse transcription used roughly 0.45 to 1 ug RNA and random hexamers. TCRdb used MiXCR to reprocess the immunoSEQ multiplex PCR reads, holding one entry per CDR3 protein. The sample contains roughly 190,000 distinct CDR3 sequences, 95% of which appear only once. A remark on this clonotype: Its antigen is not identified.

CDR1 and CDR2 (germline): SEHNR, FQNEAQ (reference sequence). This CDR3 comprises 11 residues. V lost 5 bases, J lost 14 bases, and 10 bases lay in between. The rearrangement uses TRBV7-9 and TRBJ1-6; unclear D gene. The sequenced material came from CD4+ T cells from PBMCs. The receptor's source is a human donor with Susac syndrome. The DNA of the CDR3 is TGTGCCAGCAGCGTCACCGATGCCCTCCACTTT. Translating it yields CASSVTDALHF.